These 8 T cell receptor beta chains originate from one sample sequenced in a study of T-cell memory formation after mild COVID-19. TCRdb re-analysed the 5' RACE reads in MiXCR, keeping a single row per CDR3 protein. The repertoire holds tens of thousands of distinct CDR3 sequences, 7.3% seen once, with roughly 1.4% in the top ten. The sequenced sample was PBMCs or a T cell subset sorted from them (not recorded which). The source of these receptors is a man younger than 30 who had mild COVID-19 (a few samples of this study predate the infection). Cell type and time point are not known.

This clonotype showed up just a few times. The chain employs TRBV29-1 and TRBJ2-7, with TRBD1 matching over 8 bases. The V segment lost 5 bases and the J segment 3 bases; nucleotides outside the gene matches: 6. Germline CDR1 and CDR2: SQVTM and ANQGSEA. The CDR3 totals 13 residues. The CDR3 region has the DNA TGCAGCGTTAGCGTGGACAGGGTCTACGAGCAGTACTTC. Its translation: CSVSVDRVYEQYF.

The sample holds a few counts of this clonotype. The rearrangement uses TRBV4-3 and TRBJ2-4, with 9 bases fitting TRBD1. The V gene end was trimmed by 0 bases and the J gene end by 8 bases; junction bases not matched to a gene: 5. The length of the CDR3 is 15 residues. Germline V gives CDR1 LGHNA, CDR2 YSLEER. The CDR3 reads CASSQDETGGYIQYF. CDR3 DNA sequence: TGCGCCAGCAGCCAAGATGAGACAGGGGGATACATTCAGTACTTC.

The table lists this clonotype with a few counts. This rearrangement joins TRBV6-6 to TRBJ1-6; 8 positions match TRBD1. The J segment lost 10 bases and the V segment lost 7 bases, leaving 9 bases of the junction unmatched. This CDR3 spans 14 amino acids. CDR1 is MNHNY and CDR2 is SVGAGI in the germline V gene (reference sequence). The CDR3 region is CASTRQGAGSPLHF. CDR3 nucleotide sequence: TGTGCCAGCACTCGTCAGGGGGCGGGGTCACCCCTCCACTTT.

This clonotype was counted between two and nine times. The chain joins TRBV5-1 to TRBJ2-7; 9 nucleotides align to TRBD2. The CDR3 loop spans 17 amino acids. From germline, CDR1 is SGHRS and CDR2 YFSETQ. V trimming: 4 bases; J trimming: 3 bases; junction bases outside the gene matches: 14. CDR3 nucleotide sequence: TGCGCCAGCAGCAGCGGGAGGATCCAGACAGGAAACTACGAGCAGTACTTC. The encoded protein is CASSSGRIQTGNYEQYF.

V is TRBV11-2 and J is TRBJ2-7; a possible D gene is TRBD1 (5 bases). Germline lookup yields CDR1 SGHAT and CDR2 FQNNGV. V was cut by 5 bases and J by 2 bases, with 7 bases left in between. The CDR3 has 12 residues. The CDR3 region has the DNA TGTGCCAGCAGCAGACAGCCCTACGAGCAGTACGTC. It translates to CASSRQPYEQYV.

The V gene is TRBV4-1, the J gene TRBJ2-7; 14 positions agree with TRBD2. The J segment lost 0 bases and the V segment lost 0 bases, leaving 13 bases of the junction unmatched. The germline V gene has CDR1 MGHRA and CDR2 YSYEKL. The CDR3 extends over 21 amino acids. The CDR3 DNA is TGCGCCAGCAGCCAAGACGGATTCCGGACTAGCGGGGGGTTCAGCTCCTACGAGCAGTACTTC. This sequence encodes CASSQDGFRTSGGFSSYEQYF.

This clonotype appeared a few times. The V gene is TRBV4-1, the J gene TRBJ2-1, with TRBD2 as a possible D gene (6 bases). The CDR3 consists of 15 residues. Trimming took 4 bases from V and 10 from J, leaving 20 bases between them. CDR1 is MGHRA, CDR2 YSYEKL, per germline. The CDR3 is CASSPKSPAGSEQFF. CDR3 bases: TGCGCCAGCAGCCCCAAGAGCCCGGCGGGAAGCGAGCAGTTCTTC.

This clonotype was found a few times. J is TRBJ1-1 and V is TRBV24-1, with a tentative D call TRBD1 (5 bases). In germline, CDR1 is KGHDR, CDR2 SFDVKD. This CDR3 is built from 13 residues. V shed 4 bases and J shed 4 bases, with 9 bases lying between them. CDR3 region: CATSDRESTEAFF. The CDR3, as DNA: TGTGCCACCAGTGACAGGGAAAGCACTGAAGCTTTCTTT.